This TCR beta chain was retrieved from a study of blood T cells in healthy people across ages. For the second PCR, which ran for about 7 to 12 cycles, a sample-barcoded 5' primer and a J-beta primer mix were used. From the 5' RACE reads, TCRdb called clonotypes with MiXCR, one entry per CDR3 protein. Among hundreds of thousands of distinct CDR3 sequences listed, roughly 50% were seen once. Broader study findings: In the absence of known donor CMV status, changes in expanded clonotypes were possibly confounded.

Per germline, CDR1 SNHLY and CDR2 FYNNEI. This CDR3 is built from 15 residues. Per sample, a minimum of 7 million PBMCs were isolated. On this clonotype: Its antigen is as yet unknown.

The receptor's source is a man in his sixties in good health. The gene calls are TRBV2 and TRBJ2-7; D is possibly TRBD1 (7 bases). The end of the DNA is better explained by TRBJ2-5, so the J call may be wrong. Sequencing was carried out using blood. The CDR3 nucleotides read TGTGCCAGCAGTGAAGCCCGACAGGGAGGAGAGACCCAGTACTTC. Its protein product is CASSEARQGGETQYF.